Reported below is one TCR beta chain. Trimming took 2 bases from V and 6 from J; bases not matched to a gene: 9. Germline V gives CDR1 MNHEY, CDR2 SMNVEV (reference sequence). CDR3 length equals 17 residues. The data belong to a study of blood T cell repertoires in COVID-19. Per the original methods: Estimated nucleated cell counts came from reference gene primer amplification. Only in-frame clones appear in the TCRdb table, and some are missing; sequencing was by immunoSEQ multiplex PCR. Clone size and the V and J calls come from that table; the DNA yielded D and trimming. Of about 150,000 clones detected, roughly 83% appear once; the ten largest clones hold approximately 5.1%. Participant age was roughly 18 to 95 years, and participants resided in roughly 25 US areas.

The receptor's source is a man in his 70s who had been exposed to COVID-19. The sequencing sample was made of PBMCs or T cells enriched from blood (not recorded which). This sequence joins TRBV27 and TRBJ1-6; 8 positions match TRBD1. CDR3 loop: CASSLGTGRGINSPLHF. The CDR3 DNA reads TGTGCCAGCAGTTTAGGGACAGGCAGGGGGATTAATTCACCCCTCCACTTT.